Listed below are T cell receptor beta chains from one sample, sequenced in a study of CD8 T cells in ankylosing spondylitis. TCRdb ran MiXCR on the 5' RACE reads and lists one entry per CDR3 protein. This sample has approximately 540,000 distinct CDR3 sequences, with about 12% found just once. Sequencing input: blood, either unsorted or a sorted T cell fraction (not recorded which). The receptors here all came from a male donor with ankylosing spondylitis. Both conserved end residues are part of each CDR3. The D gene is left open where the match is weak. Not every row has a clone size; where given, it reads once, few, many or a size class.

j_call d_call v_call clone_size cdr3_nt cdr3_aa
TRBJ2-7 . TRBV10-2 . TGCGCCAGCTCCACTAGGGACCTATTCGAGTACTTC CASSTRDLFEYF
TRBJ2-3 TRBD1 TRBV9 once TGTGCCAGCAGCCGACGGAGACAGGGCCTGGACACAGATACGCAGTATTTT CASSRRRQGLDTDTQYF
TRBJ2-5 . TRBV21-1 . TGTGCCAGCATCCAGAGAGAGGGAGGCAGAGAGACCCAGTACTTC CASIQREGGRETQYF
TRBJ2-7 . TRBV7-2 few TGTGCCAGCAGCCTGGATGGCTCCTACGAGCAGTACTTC CASSLDGSYEQYF
TRBJ2-7 TRBD1 TRBV3-1 few TGTGCCAGCAGCGTACAGGGGGCTCCCTCCTACGAGCAGTACTTC CASSVQGAPSYEQYF
TRBJ2-7 . TRBV20-1 . TGCAGTGCTAGAGCCCCCTCTTCCTTCGAGAGGGGGGTCCACGAGCAGTACTTC CSARAPSSFERGVHEQYF
TRBJ1-1 . TRBV11-2 . TGTGCCAGCAGCTTAGAGGGGTTGAGGGGCCGTTTGAACACTGAAGCTTTCTTT CASSLEGLRGRLNTEAFF
TRBJ2-1 TRBD2 TRBV7-9 many TGTGCCAATGGACTAGCGGGAGAGCAGTTCTTC CANGLAGEQFF
TRBJ2-1 . TRBV19 . TGTGCCAGTAGTACCCCTCAGGGTTGGTGGATGAATGAGCAGTTCTTC CASSTPQGWWMNEQFF
TRBJ1-5 . TRBV11-2 many TGTGCCAGCAGCACTTATAGCAATCAGCCCCAGCATTTT CASSTYSNQPQHF
TRBJ1-2 TRBD1 TRBV10-3 few TGTGCCATCAGTGGACCCGACAGGGGAGGTGACTATGGCTACACCTTC CAISGPDRGGDYGYTF
TRBJ2-2 . TRBV18 many TGTGCCAGCTCACCACTCGCCGGGACGAACACCGGGGAGCTGTTTTTT CASSPLAGTNTGELFF
TRBJ2-3 TRBD2 TRBV27 . TGTGCCAGCAGTCGACGGACTAGCGGGAGAACAGATACGCAGTATTTT CASSRRTSGRTDTQYF
TRBJ2-7 . TRBV21-1 few TGTGCCAGCAGCTCCAGGAGGATTGGGTACGAGCAGTACTTC CASSSRRIGYEQYF
TRBJ1-2 . TRBV20-1 . TGCAGTGCTAGATTCAACTATGGCTACACCTTC CSARFNYGYTF
TRBJ1-4 . TRBV11-2 few TGTGCCAGCAGCGCGGGTATCTGGGAAAAACTGTTTTTT CASSAGIWEKLFF
TRBJ1-4 TRBD1 TRBV7-9 . TGTGCCAGCAACCAGGGGGCTTTTGAAAAACTGTTTTTT CASNQGAFEKLFF
TRBJ1-2 . TRBV4-1 . TGCGCCAGCAGCCAAGATTGGGCAGCGTATGGCTACACCTTC CASSQDWAAYGYTF
TRBJ1-2 . TRBV7-2 . TGTGCCAGCAGCTACCTTCCCGGGACAAACTATGGCTACACCTTC CASSYLPGTNYGYTF
TRBJ2-4 . TRBV28 few TGTGCCAGCAGTTTCTTACGCCCGCCGGAAAACATTCAGTACTTC CASSFLRPPENIQYF
TRBJ1-2 . TRBV10-2 many TGCGCCAGCAGTGAGATAGGAAGGAAAGTCTATGGCTACACCTTC CASSEIGRKVYGYTF
TRBJ2-7 TRBD2 TRBV6-2/TRBV6-3 few TGTGCCAGCAGTCCTATTAGGACTAGCGGTAGCGAGCAGTACTTC CASSPIRTSGSEQYF
TRBJ1-1 . TRBV11-3 few TGTGCCAGCAGCTTAGCCTCGGGGCGGTCGACTGAAGCTTTCTTT CASSLASGRSTEAFF
TRBJ2-1 . TRBV7-7 . TGTGCAGTAAGGGGGGTATCGACGGATGAGCAGTTCTTC CAVRGVSTDEQFF
TRBJ2-2 . TRBV7-2 many TGTGCCAGCAGCGGGGGAATCGGGGAGCTGTTTTTT CASSGGIGELFF
TRBJ1-2 . TRBV6-1 few TGTGCCAGCAAAAGAAGGGACACAAAAATTGGTAGCTATGGCTACACCTTC CASKRRDTKIGSYGYTF
TRBJ2-3 . TRBV10-2 . TGCGCCAGCAGGAGGGAGGGGGCGACAGATACGCAGTATTTT CASRREGATDTQYF